These 8 T cell receptor beta chains share one sample of origin, sequenced in a study of blood T cell repertoires in COVID-19. Data came from immunoSEQ multiplex PCR; TCRdb stores just in-frame clones and leaves some out. The top ten clones hold approximately 35% of a sample with 95,000 to 150,000 clones, about 80% of them seen once. Sequencing input: peripheral blood. The receptors come from a man between 35 and 55 years old with active or convalescent COVID-19.

This clone turned up a few times. The chain is built from TRBV18 and TRBJ1-2; D ambiguous. V lost 3 bases and J 0 bases, leaving 11 bases between the germline ends. Germline-derived CDR1 and CDR2 are KGHSH and LQKENI. The CDR3 consists of 15 residues. The CDR3 DNA follows: TGTGCCAGCTCACCTGGCAGTGAAGCTAACTATGGCTACACCTTC. Translation gives CASSPGSEANYGYTF.

The genes are TRBV2 and TRBJ1-1, with D perhaps TRBD1 (5 bases). V shed 6 bases and J shed 5 bases, with 16 bases lying between them. CDR1 is SNHLY, CDR2 FYNNEI, per germline. The length of the CDR3 is 14 residues. The CDR3 region has the DNA TGTGCCAGCAGCCTAGGGGCCCGCGGTACTGAAGCTTTCTTT. Amino acid sequence: CASSLGARGTEAFF.

This chain uses TRBV9 with TRBJ1-2; D call uncertain. The germline V gene encodes CDR1 SGDLS and CDR2 YYNGEE. The CDR3 length is 12 residues. Trimming pared 4 bases from V and 4 bases from J, leaving 8 bases between. The CDR3 here is CASSPQAYGYTF. In nucleotides, the CDR3 is TGTGCCAGCAGCCCTCAGGCCTATGGCTACACCTTC.

This chain uses TRBV20-1 with TRBJ2-5, with D possibly being TRBD1 (5 bases). CDR3 length: 11 residues. The germline V gene has CDR1 DFQATT and CDR2 SNEGSKA (reference sequence). V was clipped by 7 bases and J by 1 base, with 7 bases between them. CDR3 coding DNA: TGCAGTGTCAGGGCCCAAGAGACCCAGTACTTC. Amino acid sequence: CSVRAQETQYF.

J is TRBJ2-3 and V is TRBV5-1; 11 bases align to TRBD2. Trimming cost V 3 bases and J 4 bases; bases outside gene matches: 4. CDR1 is SGHRS and CDR2 is YFSETQ in the germline V gene. The CDR3 length is 15 residues. CDR3 in DNA: TGCGCCAGCAGCTCCACTAGCGGGAGCGCAGATACGCAGTATTTT. Protein: CASSSTSGSADTQYF.

The chain links TRBV24-1 to TRBJ2-2; D unresolved. The CDR3 consists of 14 residues. V was trimmed by 7 bases and J by 2 bases, leaving 10 bases between them. The V gene's germline CDR1 is KGHDR and CDR2 SFDVKD. CDR3 sequence reads: CATSPVSNTGELFF. DNA of the CDR3: TGTGCCACCAGCCCCGTGAGCAACACCGGGGAGCTGTTTTTT.

V usage is TRBV6-1 and J usage is TRBJ2-5, with 10 bases matching TRBD2. J lost 1 base, V lost 1 base, and 0 bases had no gene match. This CDR3 spans 15 amino acids. The germline CDR1 and CDR2 sequences are MNHNS and SASEGT. CDR3 DNA: TGTGCCAGCAGTGAAGTAGCGGGGGGCCAAGAGACCCAGTACTTC. This encodes CASSEVAGGQETQYF.

The rearrangement joins TRBV7-8 to TRBJ2-1; D possibly corresponds to TRBD2 (7 bases). The V and J ends lost 1 base and 4 bases respectively, with 11 bases between them. There are 15 residues in the CDR3. CDR1 SGHVS and CDR2 FQNEAQ come from the germline V gene. The CDR3 region has the DNA TGTGCCAGCAGCTTAGGGGGGGGCACATACAATGAGCAGTTCTTC. It is translated as CASSLGGGTYNEQFF.